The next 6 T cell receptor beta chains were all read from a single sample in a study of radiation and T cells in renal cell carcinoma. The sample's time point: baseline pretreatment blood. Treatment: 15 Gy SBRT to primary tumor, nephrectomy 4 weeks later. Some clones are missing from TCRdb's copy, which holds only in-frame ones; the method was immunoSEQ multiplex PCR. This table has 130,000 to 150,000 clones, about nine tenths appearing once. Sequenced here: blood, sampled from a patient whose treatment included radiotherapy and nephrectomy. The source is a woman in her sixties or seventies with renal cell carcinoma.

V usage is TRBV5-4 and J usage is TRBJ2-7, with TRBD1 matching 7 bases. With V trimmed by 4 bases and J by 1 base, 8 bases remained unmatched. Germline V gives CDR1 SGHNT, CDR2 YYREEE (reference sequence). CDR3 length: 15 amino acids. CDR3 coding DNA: TGTGCCAGCAGCGCCTGGACAGGTCTTTCCTACGAGCAGTACTTC. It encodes CASSAWTGLSYEQYF.

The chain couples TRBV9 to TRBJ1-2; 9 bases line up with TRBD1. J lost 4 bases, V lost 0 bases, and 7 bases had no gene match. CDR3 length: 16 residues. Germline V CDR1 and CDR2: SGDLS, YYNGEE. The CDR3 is CASSVGSEDRGYGYTF. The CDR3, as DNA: TGTGCCAGCAGCGTAGGGTCAGAGGACAGGGGCTATGGCTACACCTTC.

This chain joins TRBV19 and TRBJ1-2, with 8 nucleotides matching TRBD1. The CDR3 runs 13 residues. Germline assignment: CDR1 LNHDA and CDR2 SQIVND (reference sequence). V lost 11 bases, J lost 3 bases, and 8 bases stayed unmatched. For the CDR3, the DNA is TGTGCCTCCGAGGGACAGGCGTACTATGGCTACACCTTC. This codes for CASEGQAYYGYTF.

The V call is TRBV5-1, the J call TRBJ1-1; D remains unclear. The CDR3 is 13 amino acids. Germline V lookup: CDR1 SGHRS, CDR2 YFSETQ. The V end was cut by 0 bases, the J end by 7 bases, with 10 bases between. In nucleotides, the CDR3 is TGCGCCAGCAGCTTGGCCCGGCAGTTTGAAGCTTTCTTT. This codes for CASSLARQFEAFF.

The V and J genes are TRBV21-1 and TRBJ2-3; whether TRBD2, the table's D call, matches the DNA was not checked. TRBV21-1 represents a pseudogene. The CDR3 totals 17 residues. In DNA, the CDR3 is TGTGCCAGCATCCGGACTAGCGGGGGACCTAGCACAGATACGCAGTATTTT. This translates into CASIRTSGGPSTDTQYF.

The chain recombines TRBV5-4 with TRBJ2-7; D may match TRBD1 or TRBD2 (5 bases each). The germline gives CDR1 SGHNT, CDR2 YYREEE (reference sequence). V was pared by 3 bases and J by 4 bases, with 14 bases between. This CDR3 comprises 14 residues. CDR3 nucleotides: TGTGCCAGCAGCTCCGGGACGGGACGGTACGAGCAGTACTTC. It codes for CASSSGTGRYEQYF.